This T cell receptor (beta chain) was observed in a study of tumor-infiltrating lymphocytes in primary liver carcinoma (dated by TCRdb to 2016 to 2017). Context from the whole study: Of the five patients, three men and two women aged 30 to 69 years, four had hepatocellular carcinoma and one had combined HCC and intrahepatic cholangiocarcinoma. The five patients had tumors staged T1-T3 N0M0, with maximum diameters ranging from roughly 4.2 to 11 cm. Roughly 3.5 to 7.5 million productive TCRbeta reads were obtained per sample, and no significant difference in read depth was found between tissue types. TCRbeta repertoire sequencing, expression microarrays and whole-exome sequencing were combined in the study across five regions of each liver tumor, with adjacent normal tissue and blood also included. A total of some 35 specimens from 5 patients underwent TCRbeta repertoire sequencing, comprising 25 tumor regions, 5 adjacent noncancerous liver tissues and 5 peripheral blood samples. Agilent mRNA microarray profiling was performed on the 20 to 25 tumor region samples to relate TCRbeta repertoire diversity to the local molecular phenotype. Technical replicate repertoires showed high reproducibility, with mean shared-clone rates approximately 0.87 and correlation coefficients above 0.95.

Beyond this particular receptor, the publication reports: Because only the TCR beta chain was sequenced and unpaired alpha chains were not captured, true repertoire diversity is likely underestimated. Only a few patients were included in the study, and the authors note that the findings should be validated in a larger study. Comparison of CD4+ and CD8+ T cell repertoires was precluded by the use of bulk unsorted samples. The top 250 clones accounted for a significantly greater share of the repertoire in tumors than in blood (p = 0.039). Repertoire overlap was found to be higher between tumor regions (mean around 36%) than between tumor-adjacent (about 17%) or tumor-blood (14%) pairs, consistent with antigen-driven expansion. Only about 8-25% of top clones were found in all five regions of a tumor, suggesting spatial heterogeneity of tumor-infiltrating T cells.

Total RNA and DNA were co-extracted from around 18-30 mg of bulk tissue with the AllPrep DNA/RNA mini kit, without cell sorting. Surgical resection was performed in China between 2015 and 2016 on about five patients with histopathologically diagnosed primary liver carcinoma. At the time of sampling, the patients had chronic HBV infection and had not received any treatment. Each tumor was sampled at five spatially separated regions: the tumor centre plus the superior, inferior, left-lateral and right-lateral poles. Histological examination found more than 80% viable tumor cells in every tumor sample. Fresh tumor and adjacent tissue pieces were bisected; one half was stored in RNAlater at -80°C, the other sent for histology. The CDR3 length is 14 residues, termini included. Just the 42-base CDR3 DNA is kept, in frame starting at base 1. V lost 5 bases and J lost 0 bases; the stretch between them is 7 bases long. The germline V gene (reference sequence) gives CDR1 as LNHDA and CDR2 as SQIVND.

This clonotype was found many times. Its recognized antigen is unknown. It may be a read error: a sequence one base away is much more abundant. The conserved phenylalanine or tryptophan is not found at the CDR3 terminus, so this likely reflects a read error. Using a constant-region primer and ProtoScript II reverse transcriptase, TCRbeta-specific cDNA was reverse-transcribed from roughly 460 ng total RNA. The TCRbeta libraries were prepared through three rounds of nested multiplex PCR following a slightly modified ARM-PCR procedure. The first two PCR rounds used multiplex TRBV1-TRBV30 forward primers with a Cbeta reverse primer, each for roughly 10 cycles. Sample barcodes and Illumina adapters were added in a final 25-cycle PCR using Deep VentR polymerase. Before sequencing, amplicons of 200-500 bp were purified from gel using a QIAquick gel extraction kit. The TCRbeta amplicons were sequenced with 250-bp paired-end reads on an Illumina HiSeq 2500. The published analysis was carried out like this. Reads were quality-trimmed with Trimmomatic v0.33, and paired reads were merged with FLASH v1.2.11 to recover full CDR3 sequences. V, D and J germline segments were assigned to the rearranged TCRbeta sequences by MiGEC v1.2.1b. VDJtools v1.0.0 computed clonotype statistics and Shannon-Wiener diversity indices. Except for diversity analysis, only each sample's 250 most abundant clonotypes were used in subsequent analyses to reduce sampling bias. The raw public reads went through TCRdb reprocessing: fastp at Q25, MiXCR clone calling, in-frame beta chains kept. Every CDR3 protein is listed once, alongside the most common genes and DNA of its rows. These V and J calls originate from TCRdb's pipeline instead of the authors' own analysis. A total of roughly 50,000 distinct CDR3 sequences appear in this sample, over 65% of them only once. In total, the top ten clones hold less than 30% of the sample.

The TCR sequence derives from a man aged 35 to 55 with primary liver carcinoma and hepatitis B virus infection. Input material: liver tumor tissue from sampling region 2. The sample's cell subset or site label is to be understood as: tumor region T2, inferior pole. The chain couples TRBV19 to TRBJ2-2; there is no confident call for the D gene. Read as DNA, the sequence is TGTGCCAGTAGTCCGTTACCGAACACCGGGGAGCTGTTTTCT. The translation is CASSPLPNTGELFS.